The 23 T cell receptor beta chains below all came from one sample that was sequenced in a study of T cells after yellow fever vaccination. TCRdb reprocessed the 5' RACE reads with MiXCR, giving one entry per CDR3 protein. The profile covers some 150,000 distinct CDR3 sequences, with around 9% appearing a single time and approximately 35% taken by the ten largest. Material: CD8+ T cells sorted from PBMCs, obtained 45 days after the yellow fever booster vaccination. The receptors originated from a man aged 18-30 years who received the YFV17D yellow fever vaccine.

CDR3 in DNA: TGTGCCAGCAGTCCCTCCTCCGGGGGGAACGAGCAGTACGTC. Residues: CASSPSSGGNEQYV. V gene TRBV2 combines with J gene TRBJ2-7, with TRBD2 identical over 7 bases. The CDR3 covers 14 residues. Trimming took 5 bases from V and 5 from J; bases not matched to a gene: 9. Germline CDR1 reads SNHLY; CDR2 reads FYNNEI.

V and J are TRBV10-3 and TRBJ1-4; possible D gene TRBD1, 5 bases. From germline, CDR1 is ENHRY and CDR2 SYGVKD. The CDR3 contains 15 residues. V was cut by 0 bases and J by 7 bases, with 12 bases left in between. CDR3 in amino acids: CAISESDEGSEKLFF. The CDR3, as DNA: TGTGCCATCAGTGAGTCGGACGAGGGGAGTGAAAAACTGTTTTTT.

The gene calls are TRBV6-5 and TRBJ1-5; 9 nucleotides match TRBD1. This CDR3 is built from 17 residues. CDR1 MNHEY and CDR2 SVGAGI come from the germline V gene. V shed 5 bases and J 4 bases; nucleotides not matched to a gene: 12. CDR3 amino acids: CASSRGPRDRENQPQHF. CDR3 bases: TGTGCCAGCAGTCGCGGCCCCCGGGACAGGGAAAATCAGCCCCAGCATTTT.

This sequence joins TRBV7-3 and TRBJ2-1; no definite D call. V gave up 3 bases and J gave up 4 bases, with 13 bases separating them. Germline-derived CDR1 and CDR2 are SGHTA and FQGTGA. The CDR3 is made up of 15 amino acids. CDR3 nucleotide sequence: TGTGCCAGCAGCTTGGGATCTGAAATATACAATGAGCAGTTCTTC. It yields the protein CASSLGSEIYNEQFF.

The chain joins TRBV7-9 to TRBJ1-1, with D possibly matching TRBD1 (5 bases). The V gene's germline CDR1 is SEHNR and CDR2 FQNEAQ (reference sequence). With 10 bases removed from V and 7 bases from J, the gap between germline ends came to 16 bases. The CDR3 sequence is 12 residues long. The CDR3 coding sequence is TGTGCCACCCTGGAGGGGTCTCATGAAGCTTTCTTT. It is translated as CATLEGSHEAFF.

This clonotype was observed a handful of times. The chain recombines TRBV4-1 with TRBJ2-5; 11 nucleotides line up with TRBD2. Unmatched junction bases numbered 8, after V lost 3 bases and J lost 2 bases. The CDR3 sequence is 17 residues long. Per the germline V gene, CDR1 is MGHRA and CDR2 is YSYEKL. CDR3 sequence reads: CASSHVLAGGIQETQYF. The CDR3 region has the DNA TGCGCCAGCAGCCATGTCCTAGCGGGGGGCATACAAGAGACCCAGTACTTC.

This clonotype has more than one count but fewer than ten. The chain combines TRBV6-5 with TRBJ2-3, with 8 bases that match TRBD2. Germline-derived CDR1 and CDR2 are MNHEY and SVGAGI. J lost 2 bases, V lost 0 bases, and 4 bases had no gene match. The CDR3 totals 16 residues. CDR3 DNA: TGTGCCAGCAGTTACTCGGCTAGCGGGTACACAGATACGCAGTATTTT. The encoded protein is CASSYSASGYTDTQYF.

This clonotype was seen a few times. The V gene is TRBV7-2, the J gene TRBJ2-7, with 7 bases identical to TRBD1. Germline CDR1 is SGHTA and CDR2 is FQGNSA. V was pared by 1 base and J by 4 bases, with 4 bases of the junction left unmatched. The CDR3 is made up of 14 amino acids. CDR3 DNA: TGTGCCAGCAGCTTAGGTCTACAGGGGTACGAGCAGTACTTC. Encoded protein: CASSLGLQGYEQYF. Full variable domain (missing parts from reference TRBV7-2 and TRBJ2-7): GAGVSQSPSNKVTEKGKDVELRCDPISGHTALYWYRQSLGQGLEFLIYFQGNSAPDKSGLPSDRFSAERTGGSVSTLTIQRTQQEDSAVYLCASSLGLQGYEQYFGPGTRLTVT.

This clonotype was detected a few times. V usage is TRBV4-2 and J usage is TRBJ2-1; 7 bases map to TRBD2. Trimming took 5 bases from V and 0 from J; bases not matched to a gene: 7. Germline V gene sequence: CDR1 LGHNA, CDR2 YNFKEQ. The CDR3 is 16 residues long. CDR3 protein: CASSAGRGVSYNEQFF. The CDR3 nucleotides read TGTGCCAGCAGCGCCGGTCGGGGGGTCTCCTACAATGAGCAGTTCTTC.

This clonotype appeared a few times. The chain employs TRBV12-3 or TRBV12-4 and TRBJ1-5; D unresolved. The CDR3 runs 12 residues. With 5 bases removed from V and 3 bases from J, the gap between germline ends came to 5 bases. This chain's CDR3 is CASSINNQPQHF. The DNA of the CDR3 is TGTGCCAGCAGTATTAACAATCAGCCCCAGCATTTT.

In its sample, this clonotype was seen many times. The chain links TRBV20-1 to TRBJ2-7; 11 bases match TRBD2. The trim removed 3 bases at V and 3 bases at J, leaving 4 bases unmatched. Germline-derived CDR1 and CDR2 are DFQATT and SNEGSKA (reference sequence). The CDR3 is made up of 14 amino acids. CDR3 protein: CSASSLAGGYEQYF. The DNA of the CDR3 is TGCAGTGCTAGTAGTCTAGCGGGGGGCTACGAGCAGTACTTC.

On this clonotype itself: One junction end disagrees with the germline gene, perhaps due to a read error. The rearrangement uses TRBV7-7 and TRBJ2-3; D might be TRBD1 or TRBD2, each matching 6 bases. Germline V gives CDR1 SSHAT, CDR2 FNYEAQ (reference sequence). The CDR3 runs 14 residues. The CDR3 region has the DNA TGTGCTAGCAGGGGAGGCCGGACAGTAGATACGCAGTATTTT. It specifies CASRGGRTVDTQYF. Full variable domain (rest looked up from reference TRBV7-7 and TRBJ2-3): GAGVSQSPRYKVTKRGQDVTLRCDPISSHATLYWYQQALGQGPEFLTYFNYEAQPDKSGLPSDRFSAERPEGSISTLTIQRTEQRDSAMYRCASRGGRTVDTQYFGPGTRLTVL.

This clonotype was found a few times. This sequence joins TRBV5-1 and TRBJ2-5; possibly TRBD1 for D (5 bases). The CDR3 is 14 amino acids. Germline V CDR1 and CDR2: SGHRS, YFSETQ. Trimming stripped 2 bases from V and 5 bases from J, with 13 bases between. DNA of the CDR3: TGCGCCAGCAGCTTTATGTCAGGGCGTGAGACCCAGTACTTC. It is translated as CASSFMSGRETQYF.

The CDR3 nucleotides read TGTGCCAGTAGCCGAGGCGGGGATGCGGGGAATTCACCCCTCCACTTT. The encoded protein is CASSRGGDAGNSPLHF. V usage is TRBV19 and J usage is TRBJ1-6; D is unclear. CDR1 is LNHDA, CDR2 SQIVND, per germline (reference sequence). V was shortened by 6 bases and J by 7 bases, with 19 bases between the two germline ends. CDR3 length: 16 amino acids.

This clonotype occurred a few times. The V call is TRBV5-5, the J call TRBJ1-4; TRBD1 might be the D (6 bases). V lost 4 bases, J lost 8 bases, and 15 bases lay in between. Germline V gene lookup returns CDR1 SGHKS and CDR2 YYEKEE (reference sequence). CDR3 length equals 14 residues. This CDR3 is CASSPQGFREKLFF. The DNA of the CDR3 is TGTGCCAGCAGCCCTCAGGGGTTTAGAGAAAAACTGTTTTTT.

J is TRBJ2-7 and V is TRBV27, with D uncertain. Germline CDR1 is MNHEY and CDR2 is SMNVEV (reference sequence). The CDR3 runs 15 residues. V gave up 5 bases and J gave up 2 bases, with 16 bases separating them. CDR3 protein: CASSPLGRLTYEQYF. In DNA form, the CDR3 reads TGTGCCAGCAGTCCTCTAGGCAGATTAACCTACGAGCAGTACTTC.

The table lists this clonotype with a few counts. J is TRBJ2-7 and V is TRBV19; either TRBD1 or TRBD2 may fit D (5 bases each). Looked up from germline, CDR1 is LNHDA and CDR2 is SQIVND (reference sequence). CDR3 length: 15 amino acids. The germline V and J ends were trimmed by 5 bases and 4 bases, with 18 bases remaining between them. CDR3 region: CASSFSELGEYEQYF. CDR3 in DNA: TGTGCCAGTAGTTTTTCGGAGCTGGGGGAGTACGAGCAGTACTTC.

The J gene is TRBJ1-1, the V gene TRBV7-9, with TRBD1 identical over 7 bases. The length of the CDR3 is 16 residues. In germline, CDR1 is SEHNR, CDR2 FQNEAQ (reference sequence). J lost 0 bases, V lost 2 bases, and 6 bases had no gene match. In DNA form, the CDR3 reads TGTGCCAGCAGCTTACCTGAACAGGGGTTGAACACTGAAGCTTTCTTT. Protein product: CASSLPEQGLNTEAFF.

This clonotype was seen a handful of times. This rearrangement joins TRBV4-3 to TRBJ2-1; possibly TRBD1 for D (5 bases). V lost 1 base to trimming and J lost 8 bases, with 6 bases between them. Germline V gene data show CDR1 as LGHNA and CDR2 as YSLEER. The CDR3 is 12 residues long. The CDR3 DNA sequence: TGCGCCAGCAGCCAAGGGGGCTATGAGCAGTTCTTC. As protein: CASSQGGYEQFF.

The chain recombines TRBV6-2 or TRBV6-3 with TRBJ1-5; D may be TRBD1 (5 bases). In germline, CDR1 is MNHEY, CDR2 SVGEGT. The CDR3 contains 15 residues. The germline V and J ends were trimmed by 6 bases and 6 bases, with 18 bases remaining between them. CDR3 loop: CASSGDSLAGQPQHF. The DNA for the CDR3 is TGTGCCAGCAGCGGCGACAGTTTGGCGGGTCAGCCCCAGCATTTT.

This clonotype occurred a few times. The chain is built from TRBV5-6 and TRBJ2-1, with D hard to call. CDR3 size: 15 residues. The V gene lost 7 bases and the J gene lost 7 bases, with 21 bases spanning the gap. Per germline, CDR1 SGHDT and CDR2 YYEEEE. The CDR3 bases are TGTGCCAGCTTTTATACCGACCTGGGGTGGAATGAGCAGTTCTTC. Protein product: CASFYTDLGWNEQFF.

This chain uses TRBV25-1 with TRBJ1-1, with a tentative D call TRBD1 (5 bases). Trimming took off 0 bases at V and 5 bases at J, with 13 bases between the two ends. Germline V gene sequence: CDR1 MGHDK, CDR2 SYGVNS. The CDR3 is 15 amino acids. Written as DNA, the CDR3 is TGTGCCAGCAGTGAATATAGTTTGGGGGATACTGAAGCTTTCTTT. Protein product: CASSEYSLGDTEAFF.

This clonotype was seen repeatedly, ten times or more. This chain links TRBV7-9 with TRBJ2-5; 9 bases are shared with TRBD2. The junction had 11 bases not matched to a gene; V was cut back by 1 base and J by 5 bases. Germline-derived CDR1 and CDR2 are SEHNR and FQNEAQ (reference sequence). CDR3 length: 17 amino acids. CDR3 residues: CASSLVSGGAYGETQYF. As DNA, the CDR3 is TGTGCCAGCAGCTTAGTTAGCGGGGGCGCTTACGGGGAGACCCAGTACTTC. Looking up the rest from reference TRBV7-9 and TRBJ2-5 gives the full variable domain: DTGVSQNPRHKITKRGQNVTFRCDPISEHNRLYWYRQTLGQGPEFLTYFQNEAQLEKSRLLSDRFSAERPKGSFSTLEIQRTEQGDSAMYLCASSLVSGGAYGETQYFGPGTRLLVL.